Listed below are T cell receptor beta chains from one sample, sequenced in a study of cytomegalovirus exposure and HLA in healthy donors. Profiling relied on immunoSEQ multiplex PCR, and the TCRdb table lists in-frame clones only, not all of them. The sample records some 130,000 clones, 84% being singletons. Sequenced material: PBMCs. The receptors were gathered from a man between 45 and 60 years old in good health and CMV-seronegative. Each CDR3 is given with its conserved first and last residue. The D gene is left open where the match is weak. Some rows have no size entry. The others give once, few or many, or a class for an expanded clone.

V gene	clone size	J gene	D gene	CDR3 DNA	CDR3 protein
TRBV6-1	-	TRBJ1-5	-	TGTGCCAGCTGCGGACTGATCAATCAGCCCCAGCATTTT	CASCGLINQPQHF
TRBV11-2	-	TRBJ1-1	-	TGTGCCAGCAGCTTAGACGTCGGGGGTTACACTGAAGCTTTCTTT	CASSLDVGGYTEAFF
TRBV18	-	TRBJ2-7	-	TGTGCCAGCTCAGCTCTCACAGACTACGAGCAGTACTTC	CASSALTDYEQYF
TRBV5-1	few	TRBJ2-7	TRBD1	TGCGCCAGCAGTGTCATGGGGACAGGGAACTCCTACGAGCAGTACTTC	CASSVMGTGNSYEQYF
TRBV19	-	TRBJ2-2	-	TGTGCCAGTAGTCCCGACAACGGGGGTGCCGGGGAGCTGTTTTTT	CASSPDNGGAGELFF
TRBV30	-	TRBJ1-1	-	TGTGCCTGGAGTGTACTAACAGGGCGGAACACTGAAGCTTTCTTT	CAWSVLTGRNTEAFF
TRBV2	-	TRBJ2-2	TRBD1	TGTGCCAGCAGCTCCGGGACAGGGAACACCGGGGAGCTGTTTTTT	CASSSGTGNTGELFF
TRBV19	-	TRBJ1-1	TRBD1	TGTGCCAGTAGTATTGGGAACAGGGGAAACACTGAAGCTTTCTTT	CASSIGNRGNTEAFF
TRBV7-8	-	TRBJ2-3	TRBD2	TGTGCCAGCGTTCGAGCGGGGGCCCACACAGATACGCAGTATTTT	CASVRAGAHTDTQYF
TRBV11-3	-	TRBJ1-1	-	TGTGCCAGCAGCTCCAGGGTGGACACTGAAGCTTTCTTT	CASSSRVDTEAFF
TRBV7-7	-	TRBJ1-2	TRBD1	TGTGCTAGCAGCCCCCTCACAGGGGGTCGGTATGGCTACACCTTC	CASSPLTGGRYGYTF
TRBV14	-	TRBJ2-3	-	TGTGCCAGCAACTACGGGGCAGATACGCAGTATTTT	CASNYGADTQYF
TRBV6-4	-	TRBJ2-1	TRBD2	TGTGCCAGCAGTGACGGGACTAGCGGGTACAATGAGCAGTTCTTC	CASSDGTSGYNEQFF
TRBV7-9	-	TRBJ2-7	-	TGTGCCAGCAGCCCTCTTACCGGGACATCCTTCCACGAGCAGTACTTC	CASSPLTGTSFHEQYF
TRBV4-2	-	TRBJ1-6	-	TGTGCCAGCAGCCAAGCCCGGTTGAATTCACCCCTCCACTTT	CASSQARLNSPLHF
TRBV5-1	-	TRBJ2-3	-	TGCGCCAGCAGCTTGGCCGCGGTCACAGATACGCAGTATTTT	CASSLAAVTDTQYF
TRBV15	-	TRBJ1-1	-	TGTGCCACCAGTATGCAGTTCGGGGCTGAAGCTTTCTTT	CATSMQFGAEAFF
TRBV29-1	-	TRBJ2-1	-	TGCAGCATAACTCGTGGGCCTCTCCTCAATGAGCAGTTCTTC	CSITRGPLLNEQFF
TRBV7-9	-	TRBJ1-2	-	TGTGCCAGCAGCTTAGCTCAGGGCTACACCTTC	CASSLAQGYTF
TRBV29-1	-	TRBJ2-1	-	TGCAGCACCACTCCGGAGGGGTCCTCCTACAATGAGCAGTTCTTC	CSTTPEGSSYNEQFF
TRBV7-9	-	TRBJ1-1	TRBD1	TGTGCCAGCAGCCCACGACAGGGGCGGCCAATGAACACTGAAGCTTTCTTT	CASSPRQGRPMNTEAFF
TRBV5-1	-	TRBJ2-1	-	TGCGCCAGCAGCTCGACACAGAACTCCTACAATGAGCAGTTCTTC	CASSSTQNSYNEQFF
TRBV4-1	-	TRBJ1-1	-	TGCGCCAGCAGCCAAGCCCGCCCCCGAAAGAGGAACACTGAAGCTTTCTTT	CASSQARPRKRNTEAFF
TRBV7-3	-	TRBJ2-1	-	TGTGCCAGCAGCTTAGACAGTTCCTACAATGAGCAGTTCTTC	CASSLDSSYNEQFF
TRBV9	-	TRBJ2-6	TRBD1	TGTGCCAGCAGTCTTAACAGGGGTGCGTTTTCTGGGGCCAACGTCCTGACTTTC	CASSLNRGAFSGANVLTF
TRBV7-8	-	TRBJ2-5	-	TGTGCCAGCAGCTTAGTTCTAGTCCAAGAGACCCAGTACTTC	CASSLVLVQETQYF
TRBV29-1	once	TRBJ1-6	TRBD1	TGCAGCGTTCGACAGGGTAGTAATTCACCCCTCCACTTT	CSVRQGSNSPLHF
TRBV7-2	-	TRBJ2-7	TRBD1	TGTGCCAGCAGCTTCCGGACAGGGTATAACGAGCAGTACTTC	CASSFRTGYNEQYF
TRBV6-5	few	TRBJ2-5	TRBD2	TGTGTCGCGGGAGGGGCGGAGACCCAGTACTTC	CVAGGAETQYF